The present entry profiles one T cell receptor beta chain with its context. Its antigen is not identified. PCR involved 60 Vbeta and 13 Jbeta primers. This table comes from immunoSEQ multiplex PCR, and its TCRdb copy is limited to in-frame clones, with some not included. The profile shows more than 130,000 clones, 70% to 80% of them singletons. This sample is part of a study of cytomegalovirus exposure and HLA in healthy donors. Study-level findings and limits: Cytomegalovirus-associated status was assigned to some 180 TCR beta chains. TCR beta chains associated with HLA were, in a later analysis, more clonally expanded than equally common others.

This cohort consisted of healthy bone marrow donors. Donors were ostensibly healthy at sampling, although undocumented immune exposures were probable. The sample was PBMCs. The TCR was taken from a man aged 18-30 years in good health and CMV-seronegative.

CDR3 sequence: CAGGQGAWETQYF. CDR3 DNA: TGTGCCGGAGGACAGGGGGCATGGGAGACCCAGTACTTC. The gene calls are TRBV30 and TRBJ2-5; the match to TRBD1 covers 11 bases. J gave up 5 bases and V 8 bases, and 7 bases lay outside the gene matches. Germline V CDR1 and CDR2: GTSNPN, SVGIG (reference sequence). CDR3 length equals 13 residues. Using reference TRBV30 and TRBJ2-5 for the parts outside the CDR3, the full variable domain is SQTIHQWPATLVQPVGSPLSLECTVEGTSNPNLYWYRQAAGRGLQLLFYSVGIGQISSEVPQNLSASRPQDRQFILSSKKLLLSDSGFYLCAGGQGAWETQYFGPGTRLLVL.